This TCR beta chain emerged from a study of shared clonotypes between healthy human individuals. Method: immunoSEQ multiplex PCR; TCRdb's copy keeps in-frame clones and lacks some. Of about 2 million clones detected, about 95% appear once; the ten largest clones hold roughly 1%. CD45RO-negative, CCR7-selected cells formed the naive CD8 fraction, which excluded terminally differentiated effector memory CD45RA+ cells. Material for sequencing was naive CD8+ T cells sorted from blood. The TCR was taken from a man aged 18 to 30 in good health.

Written as DNA, the CDR3 is TGTGCCAGCAGTTTGGGGACAGTTTCCTACGAGCAGTACTTC. Translated: CASSLGTVSYEQYF. The V call is TRBV27, the J call TRBJ2-7, with 7 nucleotides matching TRBD1. The V gene's germline CDR1 is MNHEY and CDR2 SMNVEV (reference sequence). CDR3 size: 14 residues. Trimming removed 3 bases from V and 1 base from J; junction bases left unmatched: 3.